The 32 T cell receptor beta chains in this list originate from one sample, sequenced in a study of cytomegalovirus exposure and HLA in healthy donors. The PCR ran on 60 Vbeta and 13 Jbeta primers. Method: immunoSEQ multiplex PCR; TCRdb's copy keeps in-frame clones and lacks some. The table includes approximately 100,000 clones, 81% detected once. Source material: PBMCs. The receptors shown here come from a man aged 40-49 years in good health and CMV-seronegative.

As to this clone: Other nucleotide sequences in the sample specify the same CDR3. The genes are TRBV29-1 and TRBJ2-2; D possibly corresponds to TRBD1 (6 bases). V lost 6 bases and J 6 bases, leaving 14 bases between the germline ends. The germline V gene encodes CDR1 SQVTM and CDR2 ANQGSEA. The CDR3 covers 13 residues. The CDR3 DNA reads TGCAGCGTCAACTCACAGGGATCCGGGGAGCTGTTTTTT. Translation: CSVNSQGSGELFF.

This clone was observed a handful of times. The rearrangement links TRBV15 to TRBJ1-4; 8 nucleotides agree with TRBD1. The CDR3 length is 15 residues. Per the germline V gene, CDR1 is LNHNV and CDR2 is YYDKDF (reference sequence). The V segment lost 0 bases and the J segment 8 bases; nucleotides outside the gene matches: 5. DNA of the CDR3: TGTGCCACCAGCAGAGAGACAGGGACAGGAGAAAAACTGTTTTTT. Protein product: CATSRETGTGEKLFF.

J is TRBJ2-7 and V is TRBV29-1, with 7 bases that match TRBD2. The trim removed 0 bases at V and 0 bases at J, leaving 5 bases unmatched. Germline V gives CDR1 SQVTM, CDR2 ANQGSEA. The CDR3 length is 15 residues. The CDR3 coding sequence is TGCAGCGTTGAAGATCCGGGGGGTAGCTCCTACGAGCAGTACTTC. Protein product: CSVEDPGGSSYEQYF.

The gene calls are TRBV30 and TRBJ1-5; D call uncertain. This CDR3 has 13 residues. CDR1 and CDR2 (germline): GTSNPN, SVGIG (reference sequence). Trimming stripped 3 bases from V and 4 bases from J, with 10 bases between. CDR3 coding DNA: TGTGCCTGGAGCAGAGGAGCAAATCAGCCCCAGCATTTT. Protein product: CAWSRGANQPQHF.

The rearrangement joins TRBV7-3 to TRBJ2-1; 7 positions match TRBD1. Germline assignment: CDR1 SGHTA and CDR2 FQGTGA. The junction had 7 bases not matched to a gene; V was cut back by 4 bases and J by 13 bases. The CDR3 has 12 amino acids. DNA for the CDR3: TGTGCCAGCAGCTCTGGACAGGTAAAACAGTTCTTC. Translated: CASSSGQVKQFF.

This chain connects TRBV7-3 to TRBJ1-1, with 7 bases that match TRBD1. With 5 bases clipped from V and 2 bases from J, the junction kept 5 bases outside the gene matches. The CDR3 loop spans 14 amino acids. Germline V gene lookup returns CDR1 SGHTA and CDR2 FQGTGA. This CDR3 reads CASSPGTANTEAFF. The CDR3 DNA sequence: TGTGCCAGCAGCCCCGGGACAGCAAACACTGAAGCTTTCTTT.

V gene TRBV7-5 combines with J gene TRBJ1-2; TRBD1, as called in the table, went unchecked against the DNA. TRBV7-5 is termed a pseudogene. The CDR3 runs to 16 residues. This chain's CDR3 is CVRSLANRADGGGYTF. CDR3 DNA: TGTGTCAGAAGCTTAGCGAACAGGGCTGATGGTGGTGGCTACACCTTC.

The chain recombines TRBV19 with TRBJ1-2, with 9 bases matching TRBD1. This CDR3 is 14 amino acids long. Germline CDR1 reads LNHDA; CDR2 reads SQIVND (reference sequence). The V and J ends lost 6 bases and 7 bases, in that order; junction bases with no gene match: 9. Here the CDR3 reads CASRLQGAMSGYTF. CDR3 coding DNA: TGTGCCAGTAGACTACAGGGGGCTATGAGTGGCTACACCTTC.

V and J are TRBV5-4 and TRBJ2-2, with unresolved D. The germline V and J ends were trimmed by 5 bases and 1 base, with 12 bases remaining between them. Germline loops: CDR1 SGHNT, CDR2 YYREEE (reference sequence). CDR3 length equals 15 residues. CDR3 sequence reads: CASSPTPLNTGELFF. CDR3 sequence (DNA): TGTGCCAGCAGTCCTACTCCCCTGAACACCGGGGAGCTGTTTTTT.

This chain links TRBV27 with TRBJ2-7; 9 nucleotides align to TRBD1. The germline gives CDR1 MNHEY, CDR2 SMNVEV (reference sequence). This CDR3 region has 17 residues. Unmatched junction bases numbered 14, after V lost 4 bases and J lost 4 bases. CDR3 bases: TGTGCCAGCAGTTACACCCCCGGGACAGGGATTGAGTACGAGCAGTACTTC. Translating it yields CASSYTPGTGIEYEQYF.

The chain couples TRBV14 to TRBJ2-7; D gene ambiguous. Germline CDR1 reads SGHDN; CDR2 reads FVKESK. Trimming cost V 1 base and J 9 bases, with 13 bases left between them. The CDR3 runs 13 residues. The CDR3 region has the DNA TGTGCCAGCAGCCAAGTTAAGTATTCGGGGCAGTACTTC. Its protein is CASSQVKYSGQYF.

The chain carries TRBV9 and TRBJ2-1, with D possibly being TRBD2 (6 bases). The CDR3 runs to 14 residues. Germline V gene sequence: CDR1 SGDLS, CDR2 YYNGEE. Deletions cut 2 bases from V and 0 bases from J, with 6 bases between. DNA of the CDR3: TGTGCCAGCAGCGTTAGCGGCTCCTACAATGAGCAGTTCTTC. Translating gives CASSVSGSYNEQFF.

The V and J genes are TRBV27 and TRBJ2-1, with D possibly being TRBD2 (5 bases). This CDR3 has 12 amino acids. The germline V gene encodes CDR1 MNHEY and CDR2 SMNVEV (reference sequence). Trimming shortened V by 8 bases and J by 5 bases, and 10 bases separated the two germline ends. CDR3 nucleotide sequence: TGTGCCAGCCCCGGACTTAACAATGAGCAGTTCTTC. Protein: CASPGLNNEQFF.

This CDR3 reads CSVGQGITEAFF. CDR3 DNA sequence: TGCAGCGTGGGACAGGGGATTACTGAAGCTTTCTTT. The chain has TRBV29-1 and TRBJ1-1; 10 nucleotides align to TRBD1. The V gene end was trimmed by 6 bases and the J gene end by 5 bases; junction bases not matched to a gene: 3. The CDR3 has 12 amino acids. Per the germline V gene, CDR1 is SQVTM and CDR2 is ANQGSEA.

The rearrangement joins TRBV11-2 to TRBJ2-7; D is perhaps TRBD1 (6 bases). Germline assignment: CDR1 SGHAT and CDR2 FQNNGV. CDR3 length: 16 residues. V gave up 0 bases and J gave up 5 bases, with 17 bases separating them. CDR3 loop: CASSLELTGFYDEQYF. In DNA form, the CDR3 reads TGTGCCAGCAGCTTAGAGCTAACAGGGTTTTACGACGAGCAGTACTTC.

This rearrangement joins TRBV5-5 to TRBJ1-1; the D gene is possibly TRBD1 (6 bases). The CDR3 length is 13 residues. Looked up from germline, CDR1 is SGHKS and CDR2 is YYEKEE (reference sequence). Trimming shortened V by 8 bases and J by 7 bases, and 18 bases separated the two germline ends. CDR3 residues: CASRHYRDNEAFF. The CDR3 bases are TGTGCCAGTCGCCATTACCGGGACAATGAAGCTTTCTTT. The entire variable domain, with the rest obtained from reference TRBV5-5 and TRBJ1-1, is as follows: DAGVTQSPTHLIKTRGQQVTLRCSPISGHKSVSWYQQVLGQGPQFIFQYYEKEERGRGNFPDRFSARQFPNYSSELNVNALLLGDSALYLCASRHYRDNEAFFGQGTRLTVV.

This chain joins TRBV4-1 and TRBJ2-5; tentative D call: TRBD2 (6 bases). The J call could be wrong; TRBJ2-7 is a better fit for the DNA end. CDR1 is MGHRA and CDR2 is YSYEKL in the germline V gene. The CDR3 length is 13 residues. This CDR3 reads CASSQRLAYEQYF. In DNA, the CDR3 is TGCGCCAGCAGCCAACGACTAGCCTACGAGCAGTACTTC.

This clone showed up just once. The CDR3 nucleotides read TGTGCCAGCAGTGGAACTAGCGAGGGAATTAAAGAGACCCAGTACTTC. The encoded protein is CASSGTSEGIKETQYF. The rearrangement links TRBV6-1 to TRBJ2-5; 7 bases map to TRBD2. The CDR3 has 16 residues. V trimming: 4 bases; J trimming: 3 bases; junction bases outside the gene matches: 11. CDR1 MNHNS and CDR2 SASEGT come from the germline V gene.

CDR3 nucleotide sequence: TGTGCCAGCAGTTTAGGCGGGGGGCAATACAATGAGCAGTTCTTC. Amino acids: CASSLGGGQYNEQFF. The chain uses TRBV28 and TRBJ2-1, with 8 bases identical to TRBD2. Germline V gene sequence: CDR1 MDHEN, CDR2 SYDVKM. The CDR3 is 15 amino acids. The V segment lost 2 bases and the J segment 4 bases; nucleotides outside the gene matches: 4.

The chain joins TRBV12-5 to TRBJ1-1, with D possibly TRBD1 on 5 matching bases. V was shortened by 6 bases and J by 5 bases, with 19 bases between the two germline ends. This CDR3 has 15 residues. Germline V gives CDR1 LGHNT, CDR2 FRNRAP. The CDR3 spells CASGRPSGRRTEAFF. The CDR3 coding sequence is TGTGCTAGTGGACGCCCGTCAGGGCGAAGGACTGAAGCTTTCTTT.

This clone occurred a few times. The genes are TRBV5-1 and TRBJ2-5; D may be TRBD2 (7 bases). The end of the DNA fits TRBJ2-7 better, so the J call may be wrong. The CDR3 length is 14 residues. Germline V gene sequence: CDR1 SGHRS, CDR2 YFSETQ. CDR3 in amino acids: CASSFKGGGYEQYF. The CDR3 region has the DNA TGCGCCAGCAGCTTCAAGGGGGGGGGCTACGAGCAGTACTTC.

This clone has a single count. The same CDR3 arises from other DNA sequences in this sample as well. The V and J genes are TRBV5-1 and TRBJ2-7, with D maybe TRBD1 (5 bases). This CDR3 region has 13 residues. Germline V lookup: CDR1 SGHRS, CDR2 YFSETQ. V was pared by 0 bases and J by 3 bases, with 7 bases between. CDR3 sequence reads: CASSLGQSYEQYF. The CDR3 nucleotides are TGCGCCAGCAGCTTGGGACAGAGCTACGAGCAGTACTTC.

In its sample, this clone was seen once. The chain uses TRBV7-2 and TRBJ1-5; D unresolved. This CDR3 contains 14 residues. Germline CDR1 reads SGHTA; CDR2 reads FQGNSA. Trimming stripped 4 bases from V and 6 bases from J, with 13 bases between. DNA for the CDR3: TGTGCCAGCAGCTCCTCGTCCCGGAGTCAGCCCCAGCATTTT. This sequence encodes CASSSSSRSQPQHF.

Only one count was recorded for this clone. The rearrangement uses TRBV11-2 and TRBJ2-1, with D possibly matching TRBD1 (6 bases). The CDR3 is 13 residues long. V lost 0 bases and J 7 bases, leaving 7 bases between the germline ends. CDR1 SGHAT and CDR2 FQNNGV come from the germline V gene. CDR3: CASSLDRGNEQFF. CDR3 bases: TGTGCCAGCAGCTTAGATAGGGGGAATGAGCAGTTCTTC.

The chain employs TRBV6-1 and TRBJ2-5; 9 bases agree with TRBD2. Trimming removed 5 bases from V and 4 bases from J; junction bases left unmatched: 8. This CDR3 comprises 15 residues. Germline lookup yields CDR1 MNHNS and CDR2 SASEGT. As DNA, the CDR3 is TGTGCCAGCAGTACATCTAGCGGGGTAGGAGAGACCCAGTACTTC. It codes for CASSTSSGVGETQYF.

In this sample, this clone turned up once. V gene TRBV5-4 combines with J gene TRBJ2-1; 12 nucleotides line up with TRBD2. There are 16 residues in the CDR3. V lost 3 bases, J lost 0 bases, and 1 base stayed unmatched. Germline V gives CDR1 SGHNT, CDR2 YYREEE (reference sequence). The CDR3 DNA is TGTGCCAGCAGCTCACTAGCGGGAGGCTCCTACAATGAGCAGTTCTTC. Translation gives CASSSLAGGSYNEQFF. Full variable domain (rest looked up from reference TRBV5-4 and TRBJ2-1): ETGVTQSPTHLIKTRGQQVTLRCSSQSGHNTVSWYQQALGQGPQFIFQYYREEENGRGNFPPRFSGLQFPNYSSELNVNALELDDSALYLCASSSLAGGSYNEQFFGPGTRLTVL.

V gene TRBV6-5 combines with J gene TRBJ1-2; 8 bases are shared with TRBD1. The CDR3 spans 13 residues. Germline CDR1 and CDR2: MNHEY and SVGAGI. Unmatched junction bases numbered 3, after V lost 5 bases and J lost 4 bases. CDR3 sequence: CASSATGGYGYTF. The CDR3 DNA reads as TGTGCCAGCAGTGCCACAGGGGGCTATGGCTACACCTTC.

This chain uses TRBV5-1 with TRBJ2-7; 11 bases fit TRBD1. Per germline, CDR1 SGHRS and CDR2 YFSETQ. The CDR3 runs 15 residues. V was pared by 4 bases and J by 7 bases, with 10 bases of the junction left unmatched. This chain's CDR3 is CASSPEGQGVREQYF. As DNA, the CDR3 is TGCGCCAGCAGCCCTGAGGGACAGGGGGTTAGGGAGCAGTACTTC.

The chain uses TRBV29-1 and TRBJ1-6, with a weak D call TRBD1 (5 bases). Between the trimmed V and J ends, which lost 6 bases and 10 bases, there was a span of 13 bases. Germline V CDR1 and CDR2: SQVTM, ANQGSEA. This CDR3 region has 12 residues. Here the CDR3 DNA reads TGCAGCGTCGGGGGGGGGTCCTCACCCCTCCACTTT. Translating gives CSVGGGSSPLHF.

The CDR3 DNA reads as TGTGCCAGCTCACCAGCGGGGACAGGGTGGAATGAGCAGTTCTTC. It encodes CASSPAGTGWNEQFF. This chain uses TRBV18 with TRBJ2-1, with 9 bases matching TRBD1. CDR1 and CDR2 from the germline V gene are KGHSH and LQKENI. The CDR3 runs 15 residues. V lost 2 bases to trimming and J lost 7 bases; unmatched junction nucleotides: 6.

The chain combines TRBV10-1 with TRBJ2-2, with 9 bases that match TRBD2. V was pared by 2 bases and J by 5 bases, with 6 bases of the junction left unmatched. Looked up from germline, CDR1 is WNHNN and CDR2 is SYGVQD (reference sequence). The CDR3 contains 16 residues. CDR3 amino acids: CASSERVSGGTGELFF. CDR3 nucleotides: TGCGCCAGCAGTGAGCGGGTTAGCGGGGGAACCGGGGAGCTGTTTTTT.

The chain is built from TRBV5-6 and TRBJ1-1; D might be TRBD1 (5 bases). V was trimmed by 2 bases and J by 3 bases, leaving 14 bases between them. This CDR3 comprises 15 residues. Germline CDR1 is SGHDT and CDR2 is YYEEEE. The CDR3 bases are TGTGCCAGCAGCTTCCTCGACAGACGTCACACTGAAGCTTTCTTT. The encoded protein is CASSFLDRRHTEAFF.